The T cell receptor beta chain under discussion was sequenced for a study of OX40 agonist ivuxolimab in advanced cancers. Study in general: Partial responses were achieved by three patients, of whom one had hepatocellular carcinoma and two had cutaneous melanoma.

The sampling schedule covered blood at baseline, cycle 4 day 1, and cycle 7 day 1. Trimming shortened V by 0 bases and J by 2 bases, and 12 bases separated the two germline ends. Germline values: CDR1 SGHDT, CDR2 YYEEEE. CDR3 length: 15 residues. Produced via immunoSEQ multiplex PCR; TCRdb's table is partial and in-frame only. This table has tens of thousands of clones, approximately 83% appearing once. This clone has just one count. No antigen is known for it. Findings and limits, study-wide: On average, CD8+ T cells showed a greater number of expanded clones than CD4+. Both CD4+ and CD8+ T cell populations in blood had undergone clonal expansion by week 6 at 0.1 to 3.0 mg/kg.

This TCR derives from an adult with an advanced solid tumor such as melanoma, head and neck, liver or kidney cancer. This specimen was CD4+ or CD8+ T cells sorted from blood, taken in a trial of the OX40 agonist ivuxolimab. V usage is TRBV5-6 and J usage is TRBJ2-7; D not resolved. The CDR3 region has the DNA TGTGCCAGCAGCTTGGGGACGACGTTCACCTACGAGCAGTACTTC. Protein sequence: CASSLGTTFTYEQYF.